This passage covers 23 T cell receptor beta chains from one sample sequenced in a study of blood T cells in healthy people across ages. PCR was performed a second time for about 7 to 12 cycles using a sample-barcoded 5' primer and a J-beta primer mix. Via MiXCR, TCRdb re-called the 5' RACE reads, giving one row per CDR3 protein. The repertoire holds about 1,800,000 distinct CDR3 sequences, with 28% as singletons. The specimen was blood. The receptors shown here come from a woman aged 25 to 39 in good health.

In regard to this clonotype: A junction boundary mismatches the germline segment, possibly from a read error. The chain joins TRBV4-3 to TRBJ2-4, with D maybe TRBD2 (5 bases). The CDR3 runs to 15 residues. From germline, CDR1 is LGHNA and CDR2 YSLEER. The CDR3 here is CASSQGVGIDYEQYF. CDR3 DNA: TGCGCCAGCAGCCAAGGGGTTGGGATTGACTACGAGCAGTACTTT.

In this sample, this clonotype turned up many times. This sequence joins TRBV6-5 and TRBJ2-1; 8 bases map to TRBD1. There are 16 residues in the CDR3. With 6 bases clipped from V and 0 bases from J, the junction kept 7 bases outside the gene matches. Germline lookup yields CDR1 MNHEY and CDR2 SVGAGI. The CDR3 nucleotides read TGTGCCAGCAGCCTGGACAGGGCGAGCTCCTACAATGAGCAGTTCTTC. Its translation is CASSLDRASSYNEQFF.

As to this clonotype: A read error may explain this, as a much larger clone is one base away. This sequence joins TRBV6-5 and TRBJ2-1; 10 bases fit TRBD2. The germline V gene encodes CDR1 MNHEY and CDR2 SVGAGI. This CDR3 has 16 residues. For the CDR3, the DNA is TGTGCCAGCAGCCGAGCTAGCGGGGGTTCCTACAATGGGCAGTTCTTC. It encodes CASSRASGGSYNGQFF.

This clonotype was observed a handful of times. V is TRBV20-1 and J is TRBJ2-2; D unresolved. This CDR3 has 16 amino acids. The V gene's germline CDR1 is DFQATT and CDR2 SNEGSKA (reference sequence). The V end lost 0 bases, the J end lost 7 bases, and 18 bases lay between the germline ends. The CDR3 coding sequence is TGCAGTGCTAGAGATTTTACCTACCCCGCGAGCGGGGAGCTGTTTTTT. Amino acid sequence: CSARDFTYPASGELFF.

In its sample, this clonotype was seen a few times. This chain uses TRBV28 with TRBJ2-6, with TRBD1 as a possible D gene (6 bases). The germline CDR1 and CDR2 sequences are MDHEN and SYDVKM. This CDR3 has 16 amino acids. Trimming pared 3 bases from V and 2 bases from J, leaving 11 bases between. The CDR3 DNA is TGTGCCAGCAGTTTGACAGGCCCGCCTGGGGCCAACGTCCTGACTTTC. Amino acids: CASSLTGPPGANVLTF. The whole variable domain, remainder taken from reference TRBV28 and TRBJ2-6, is DVKVTQSSRYLVKRTGEKVFLECVQDMDHENMFWYRQDPGLGLRLIYFSYDVKMKEKGDIPEGYSVSREKKERFSLILESASTNQTSMYLCASSLTGPPGANVLTFGAGSRLTVL.

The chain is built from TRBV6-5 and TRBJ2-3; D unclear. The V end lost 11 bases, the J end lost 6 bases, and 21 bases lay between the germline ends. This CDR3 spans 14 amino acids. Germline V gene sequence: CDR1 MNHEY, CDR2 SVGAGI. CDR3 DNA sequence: TGTGCCGCCGCCCCCGTCACCAGAGGTGATACGCAGTATTTT. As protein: CAAAPVTRGDTQYF.

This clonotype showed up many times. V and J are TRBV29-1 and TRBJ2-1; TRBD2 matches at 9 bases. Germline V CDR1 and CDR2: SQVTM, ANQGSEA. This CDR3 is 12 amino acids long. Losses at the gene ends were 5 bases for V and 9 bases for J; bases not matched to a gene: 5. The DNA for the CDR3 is TGCAGCGTTCAGCGGGAGGCCGGTGAGCAGTTCTTC. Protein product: CSVQREAGEQFF.

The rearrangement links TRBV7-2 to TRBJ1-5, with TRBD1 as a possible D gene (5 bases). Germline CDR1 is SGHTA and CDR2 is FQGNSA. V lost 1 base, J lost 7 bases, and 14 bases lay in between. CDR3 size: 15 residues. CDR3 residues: CASSLESGLRQPQHF. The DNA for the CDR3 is TGTGCCAGCAGCTTAGAGTCAGGGTTGAGGCAGCCCCAGCATTTT.

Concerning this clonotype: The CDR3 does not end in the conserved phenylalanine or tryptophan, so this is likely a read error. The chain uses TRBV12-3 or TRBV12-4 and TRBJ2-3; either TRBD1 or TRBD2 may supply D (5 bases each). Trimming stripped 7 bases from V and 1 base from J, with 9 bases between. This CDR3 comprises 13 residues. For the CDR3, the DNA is TGTGCCAGCAACCGGGACCGCACAGATACGCAGTATTCT. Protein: CASNRDRTDTQYS.

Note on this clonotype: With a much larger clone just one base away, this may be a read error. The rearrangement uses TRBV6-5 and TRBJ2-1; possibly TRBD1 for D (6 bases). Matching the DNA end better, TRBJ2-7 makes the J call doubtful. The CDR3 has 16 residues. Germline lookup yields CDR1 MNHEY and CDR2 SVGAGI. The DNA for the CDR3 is TGTGCCAGCAGCCGCACGGGGCAGGGGTCCTACAATGAGCAGTACTTC. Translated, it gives CASSRTGQGSYNEQYF.

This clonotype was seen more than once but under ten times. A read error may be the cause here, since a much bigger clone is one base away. CDR3 bases: TGCAGCCCGGAACGACCGGTTTATGGCTACACCTTC. Residues: CSPERPVYGYTF. J is TRBJ1-2 and V is TRBV29-1; D is ambiguous. Germline V gene lookup returns CDR1 SQVTM and CDR2 ANQGSEA. The CDR3 is made up of 12 amino acids. Trimming took 8 bases from V and 5 from J, leaving 15 bases between them.

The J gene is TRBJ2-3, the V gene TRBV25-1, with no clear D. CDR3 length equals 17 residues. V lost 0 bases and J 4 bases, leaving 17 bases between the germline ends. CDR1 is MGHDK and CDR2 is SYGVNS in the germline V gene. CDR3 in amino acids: CASSEYLGQAAPDTQYF. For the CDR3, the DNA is TGTGCCAGCAGTGAATATTTAGGGCAGGCCGCGCCAGATACGCAGTATTTT.

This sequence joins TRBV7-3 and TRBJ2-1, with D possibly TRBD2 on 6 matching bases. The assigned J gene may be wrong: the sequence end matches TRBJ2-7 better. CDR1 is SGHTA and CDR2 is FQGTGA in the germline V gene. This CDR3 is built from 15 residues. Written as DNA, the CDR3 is TGTGCCAGCAGCTTAATCGGGAGCTCCTACAATGAGCAGTACTTC. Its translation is CASSLIGSSYNEQYF.

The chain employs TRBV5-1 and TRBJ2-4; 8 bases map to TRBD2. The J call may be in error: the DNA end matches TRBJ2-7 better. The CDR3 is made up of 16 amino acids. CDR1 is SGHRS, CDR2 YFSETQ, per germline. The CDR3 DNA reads TGCGCCAGCAGCTCGCTCCTAACTAGCGGACCTCACGAGCAGTACTTC. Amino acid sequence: CASSSLLTSGPHEQYF.

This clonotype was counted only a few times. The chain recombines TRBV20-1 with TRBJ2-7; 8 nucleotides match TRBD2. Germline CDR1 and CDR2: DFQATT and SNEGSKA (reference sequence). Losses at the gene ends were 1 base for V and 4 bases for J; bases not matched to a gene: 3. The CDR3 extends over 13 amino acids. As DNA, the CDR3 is TGCAGTGCTAGAGGGACTAGCAGATACGAGCAGTACTTC. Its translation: CSARGTSRYEQYF.

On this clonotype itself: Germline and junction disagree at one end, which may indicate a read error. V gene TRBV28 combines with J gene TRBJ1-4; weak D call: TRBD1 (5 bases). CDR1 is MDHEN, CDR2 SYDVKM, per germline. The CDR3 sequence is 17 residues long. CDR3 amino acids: CASRRVGALTTSEKLFF. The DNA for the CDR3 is TGTGCCAGCAGAAGGGTTGGGGCCCTCACAACTAGTGAAAAACTGTTTTTT.

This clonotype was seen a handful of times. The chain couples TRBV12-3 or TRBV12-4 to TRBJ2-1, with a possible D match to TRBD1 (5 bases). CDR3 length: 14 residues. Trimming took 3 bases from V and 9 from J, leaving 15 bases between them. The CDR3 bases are TGTGCCAGCAGTTTTGGTGGGGCCACCAGTGAGCAGTTCTTC. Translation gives CASSFGGATSEQFF.

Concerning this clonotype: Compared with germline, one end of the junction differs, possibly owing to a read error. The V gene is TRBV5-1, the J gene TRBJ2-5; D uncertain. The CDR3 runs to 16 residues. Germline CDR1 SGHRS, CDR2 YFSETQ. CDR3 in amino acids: CASSPRWQSNQETQDF. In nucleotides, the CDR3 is TGCGCCAGCAGCCCCCGCTGGCAGTCTAACCAAGAGACCCAGGACTTC. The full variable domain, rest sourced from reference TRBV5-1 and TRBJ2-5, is KAGVTQTPRYLIKTRGQQVTLSCSPISGHRSVSWYQQTPGQGLQFLFEYFSETQRNKGNFPGRFSGRQFSNSRSEMNVSTLELGDSALYLCASSPRWQSNQETQDFGPGTRLLVL.

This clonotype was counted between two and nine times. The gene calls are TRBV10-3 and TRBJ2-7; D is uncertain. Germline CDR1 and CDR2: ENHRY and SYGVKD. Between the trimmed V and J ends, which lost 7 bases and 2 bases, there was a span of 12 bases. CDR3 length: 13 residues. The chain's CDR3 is CAINRGSPYEQYF. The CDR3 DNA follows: TGTGCCATCAATCGCGGAAGCCCCTACGAGCAGTACTTC.

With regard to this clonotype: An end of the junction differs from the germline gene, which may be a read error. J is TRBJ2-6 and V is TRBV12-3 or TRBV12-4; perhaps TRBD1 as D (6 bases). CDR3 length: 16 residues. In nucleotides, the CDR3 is TGTGCCAGCAGACCTCGGACAGATTCTGGGGCCAACGTCCCGACTTTC. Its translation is CASRPRTDSGANVPTF.

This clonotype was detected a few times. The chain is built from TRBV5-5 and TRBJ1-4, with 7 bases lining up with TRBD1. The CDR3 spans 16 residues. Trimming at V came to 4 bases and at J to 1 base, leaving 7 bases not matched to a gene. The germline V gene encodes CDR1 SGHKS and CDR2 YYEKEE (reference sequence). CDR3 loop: CASSPRQGQTNEKLFF. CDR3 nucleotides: TGTGCCAGCAGCCCTAGACAGGGCCAAACTAATGAAAAACTGTTTTTT.

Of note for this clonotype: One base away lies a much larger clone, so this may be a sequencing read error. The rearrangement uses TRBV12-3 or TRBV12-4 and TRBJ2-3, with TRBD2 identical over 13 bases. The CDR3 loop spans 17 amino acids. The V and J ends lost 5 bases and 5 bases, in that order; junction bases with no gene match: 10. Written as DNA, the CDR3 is TGTGCCAGCAGTGGCCAGCGACTAGCGGGAGGAGTAGATACGCAGTATTTT. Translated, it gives CASSGQRLAGGVDTQYF.

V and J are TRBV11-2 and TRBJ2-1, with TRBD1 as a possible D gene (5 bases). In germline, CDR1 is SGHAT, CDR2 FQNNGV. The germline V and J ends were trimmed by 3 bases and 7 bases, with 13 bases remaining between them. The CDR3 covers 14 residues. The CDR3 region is CASSFPQTANEQFF. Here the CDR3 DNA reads TGTGCCAGCAGCTTTCCCCAGACAGCAAATGAGCAGTTCTTC.